Included here is one T cell receptor beta chain sequence, with context. Generated by immunoSEQ multiplex PCR, the TCRdb table keeps only in-frame clones and is missing some. This sample has about 180,000 clones; 70% to 85% occur once, and the top ten carry roughly a sixth. The data were obtained in a study of blood T cell repertoires in COVID-19. Looking at the study overall: Sample material is recorded as cDNA or gDNA derived from T cells, B-cell-depleted T cells, or PBMCs.

Germline-derived CDR1 and CDR2 are SGHAT and FQNNGV. The CDR3 spans 14 residues. V lost 2 bases and J lost 3, with 7 bases in between. The sequencing sample was made of PBMCs or T cells enriched from blood (not recorded which). This receptor was taken from a woman aged 50 to 60 who had recovered from COVID-19. V gene TRBV11-2 combines with J gene TRBJ2-2; unclear D gene. The CDR3 loop is CASSLSQDTGELFF. The CDR3 coding sequence is TGTGCCAGCAGCTTAAGCCAGGACACCGGGGAGCTGTTTTTT.